This T cell receptor beta chain was recovered during a study of cytomegalovirus exposure and HLA in healthy donors. Broader study findings: Researchers reported in a later analysis that a missense DCLRE1C variant was tied to TCR beta V- and J-gene trimming. Donor immune exposure was known only as CMV serostatus. Using the classifier, cytomegalovirus status was reportedly diagnosed with high specificity and sensitivity.

On this clone: Its antigen is unknown.

From germline, CDR1 is MNHNY and CDR2 SVGAGI (reference sequence). The CDR3 loop spans 14 amino acids. With V trimmed by 1 base and J by 5 bases, 5 bases remained unmatched. In the PCR, 60 Vbeta and 13 Jbeta primers were used. The method was immunoSEQ multiplex PCR; TCRdb's version includes in-frame clones alone and lacks a portion of them. The data show around 92,000 clones, with over 75% seen just once and 1.2% held by the top ten. The sample taken for sequencing was PBMCs. This receptor was taken from a girl aged 2 to 9 in good health and CMV-seropositive. The gene calls are TRBV6-6 and TRBJ2-7; TRBD2 matches 7 bases. CDR3 nucleotide sequence: TGTGCCAGCAGTTACTATCGGGAGGAAAACGAGCAGTACTTC. This gives the protein CASSYYREENEQYF.